Reported below is one T cell receptor (beta chain). This clone showed up just a few times. Its specific antigen is unknown. One base away there is no much larger clone; base qualities are not given. The entry originates in a study of cytomegalovirus exposure and HLA in healthy donors (TCRdb year 2017). Concerning the study at large: According to an earlier analysis of 587 of the donors, roughly 180 million T cells yielded some 120 million unique TCR beta sequences and approximately 300 Gb of sequence data. Approximately 330 gigabases of sequencing data and 75 million to 85 million unique TCR sequences made up an early release that covered approximately 650 HLA-typed donors. Of the 300 to 400 genotyped donors, 81% fell in the genetic ancestry cluster associated with self-reported Caucasian donors. The study aimed to test whether cataloging public T cell receptors could reveal signatures of past pathogen exposure. The T cell repertoires of some 670 subjects were profiled by immunosequencing and related to cytomegalovirus serostatus. In addition to the first cohort of 666 subjects, a separate validation cohort of approximately 110 different subjects was used. To predict cytomegalovirus infection status, the study brought together high-throughput TCR immunosequencing, statistical association of individual TCRs with disease status, and machine learning. A later analysis re-examined previously published TCR beta repertoires from just over 650 donors and added high-resolution HLA genotyping to investigate patterns of TCR occurrence. Rather than drawing on any new phenotypic data, the later analysis identified candidate immune exposures from TCR beta sequences and the way those sequences occurred across donors. An earlier analysis of 587 of the donors used high-throughput TCR beta sequencing to judge whether each TCR beta V gene segment behaved as functional or pseudogenic. Donor age, sex, ethnicity and CMV serostatus were compiled together with the repertoire data. A later genetic analysis used genome-wide SNP genotypes for about 65% of the 666 donors, treating that subset as a discovery cohort. Every repertoire in the discovery cohort had been generated on one and the same sequencing platform. Both class I and class II loci were covered by HLA typing, at four-digit resolution. The number of typed donors differed by locus: about 620-640 for A, B, C, DRB1 and DQB1; about 520 for DQA1; approximately 610 for DPA1; and about 470 for DPB1. Because of strong linkage in the cohort, roughly five DR-DQ haplotypes were treated as single units for association and clustering. Across about 370 genotyped donors of the cohort, an average of about 220,000 unique TCR beta nucleotide sequences per donor were sequenced, and roughly a sixth of those sequences were non-productive. Broader findings and caveats from the paper: It was suggested by the authors that the approach could potentially be generalized to other disease states and immunological phenotypes. A further reported finding was that TCR beta sequences accurately predicted the HLA-A and HLA-B alleles for most subjects in the first cohort. The sequencing pipeline was judged likely to have produced a cluster of highly shared sequence variants as a technical artifact. Only TCR beta chains were sequenced in this cohort, and the absence of alpha or paired-chain data limited detectable features. Because the 87-base-pair reads could not distinguish some IMGT-functional V segments, including TRBV6-2 and TRBV6-3, those segments were excluded. Because counts were too low, 15 to 20 rarely observed V segments, including chromosome 9 orphons, were left out of the earlier analysis of several hundred of the donors. According to a later analysis, TCR association rates differed among HLA loci, with DRB1 alleles showing the most associated TCRs and HLA-C alleles showing the fewest. A later analysis found that most CMV-associated TCR beta chains appeared HLA-restricted, with HLA associations seemingly driven largely by CMV exposure. Because HLA typing was missing for some donors at each locus, association tests included only the typed subset. In a later analysis, about 17,000 TCR beta sequences were associated with specific HLA alleles at a false discovery rate of 0.05. In vitro tests confirmed that a few of the cytomegalovirus-associated TCR beta chains recognize cytomegalovirus antigens. A later analysis found that HLA-associated TCR beta chains were more clonally expanded and had lower generation probabilities than equally common non-associated chains. The classifier was reported to diagnose cytomegalovirus status with high specificity and sensitivity in both the original and validation cohorts. Across donors, most TCR sequences were observed very rarely, whereas some public TCRs were present in many individuals. An earlier analysis of around 600 of the donors showed that most TCR beta V segments appeared in productive rearrangements either about 87% or about 30% of the time, which broadly matched IMGT annotations. Immune exposure information for the cohort was limited to CMV serostatus. Assigning TCR associations to individual alleles was difficult when HLA alleles, especially DR and DQ, strongly co-occurred. Correlated functional status among segregating V segments might reflect linkage disequilibrium, but an unknown experimental factor could not be ruled out. According to a later analysis, parvovirus B19, influenza, CMV and Epstein-Barr virus appeared linked to several top co-occurrence clusters. A later genetic analysis associated a missense DCLRE1C variant with V-gene and J-gene trimming of TCR beta chains, and an independent cohort replicated the association. The study gave a list of about 170 TCR beta chains associated with cytomegalovirus. Sequencing depth was assumed to be roughly uniform across donors in the presence/absence analyses, though that assumption may not hold. According to a later genetic analysis, donors in an Asian-associated ancestry cluster had fewer N-insertions in productive TCRs than the roughly 670-donor mean.

The cohort consisted of hundreds of healthy bone marrow donors. All cohort members were sampled while nominally healthy, although unrecorded immune exposures were likely present. The donor tested CMV seropositive and was one of the 289 seropositive cohort members. Every donor gave a peripheral blood sample, and the peripheral blood mononuclear cells from that sample were used for TCR beta sequencing. Genomic DNA was extracted from the blood cell samples with the Qiagen DNeasy Blood Extraction Kit. Trimming removed 0 bases from V and 3 bases from J; the gene matches leave 5 bases unexplained. Spanning cysteine to phenylalanine, the CDR3 consists of 15 amino acids. Only the CDR3 DNA stays, 45 bases, in frame from base 1. From a lookup of the germline V gene (reference sequence), CDR1 and CDR2 are MNHEY and SMNVEV. Libraries were constructed by the immunoSEQ multiplex PCR assay. The multiplex PCR relied on a mix of 60 forward primers for TCR Vbeta segments and 13 reverse primers for TCR Jbeta segments. A multiplex PCR assay on genomic DNA amplified the CDR3 region of rearranged TCR beta genes. Amplified TCR beta libraries were sequenced as 87-base-pair reads on the Illumina HiSeq System. Per the original workflow: In a later analysis, about 80 million unique TCR beta chains were counted across the roughly 610 repertoires, and around 10 million of these chains were shared by at least two donors. To remove PCR and sequencing errors, raw reads were error-corrected and collapsed into unique sequences using a nearest-neighbor algorithm that merged closely related sequences. Alignment of CDR3 sequences to IMGT reference sequences was used to assign V, D and J gene segments. For a sequence to be retained, a match of at least six nucleotides to both a V gene segment and a J gene segment was required. Rearrangements were called productive when the CDR3 lacked stop codons and stayed in frame with V and J; all others were non-productive. CDR3 was defined by IMGT convention, running from the second conserved V-encoded cysteine to the conserved J-encoded phenylalanine. Sequences without an unambiguous match to a single V gene segment were excluded from the earlier analysis of almost 600 of the donors. An earlier analysis of 500 to 600 of the donors classified V segments as functional when productive rearrangements were above 56.7% and as segregating when the standard deviation between donors was above 5%. A statistical classification framework was built to diagnose cytomegalovirus status from the catalog of TCR beta chain sequences. In a later analysis, TCR nucleotide sequences were compared against IMGT/GENE-DB human TR gene sequences so that V and J genes could be assigned. In a later analysis, CDR3 sequences and most-parsimonious VDJ recombination scenarios were assigned using the TCRdist pipeline. In a later analysis, each TCR beta chain was defined by its CDR3 amino acid sequence together with its V-gene family, and reads without a unique V-gene family were excluded. In a later analysis, a few hundred highly shared, low-generation-probability nucleotide sequences were removed to address suspected cross-contamination and a sequencing artifact. For each public chain, a later analysis derived a clonal expansion index from normalized ranks of inferred template counts within each repertoire. In a later analysis, generation probabilities were computed with a VDJ recombination model fitted to out-of-frame rearrangements, and the resulting probabilities were checked against IGoR. In a later analysis, TCR-TCR, TCR-HLA and TCR-CMV co-occurrence was scored with hypergeometric tests, and a repertoire-size bias correction was applied to TCR pairs. False discovery rates were estimated in a later analysis by permuting HLA or CMV assignments 20 times. In a later analysis, co-occurring TCRs were grouped with DBSCAN, and TCRdist sequence similarity was added when clustering was performed within HLA-allele-positive subsets. For co-occurrence clustering, repertoires with fewer than 30,000 or more than 120,000 public chains were excluded, along with 4 to 6 repertoires with anomalous nucleotide sharing. TCRdb carries this immuneACCESS record with in-frame sequences only. Its versions omit some clonotypes, under half of them owing to an unresolved V gene in the studies checked, with the rest unexplained. Clonal size and the V and J genes are those of that table, whereas D and trimming came from the DNA. The sample has 160,000 or so clones on record, more than 70% of them singletons. The top ten constitute roughly 6.3% of the sample.

This TCR derives from a male donor in good health and CMV-seropositive. Sequenced: PBMCs. The chain is made from TRBV27 and TRBJ2-7; TRBD1 matches 7 bases in the middle. The CDR3 amino acid sequence is: CASSLSPGTVYEQYF. In nucleotide form, the sequence is TGTGCCAGCAGTTTATCGCCGGGGACAGTCTACGAGCAGTACTTC.